This is a list of T cell receptor beta chains from one sample in a study of cytomegalovirus exposure and HLA in healthy donors. The data were produced by immunoSEQ multiplex PCR, yet TCRdb's version contains in-frame clones alone and is incomplete. The sample has around 190,000 clones; 65% to 85% are singletons. The sequencing sample was made of PBMCs. Receptors originate from a man aged 35 to 55 in good health and CMV-seropositive. Each CDR3 is given with its conserved first and last residue. D genes are given only for firm matches. Clone size is stated in some rows and not others, as once, few, many or a class when expanded.

>TRBJ2-7|.|.|TRBV7-6
TGTGCCAGCAGTCCCAGGAGGGACCACTCCTACGAGCAGTACTTC
CASSPRRDHSYEQYF
>TRBJ2-7|once|.|TRBV21-1
TGTGCCAGCAGCAAAGCGTGGGAGGGCCTCTACGAGCAGTACTTC
CASSKAWEGLYEQYF
>TRBJ1-1|.|.|TRBV2
TGTGCCAGCAAAGCAGAGGTAAACACTGAAGCTTTCTTT
CASKAEVNTEAFF
>TRBJ2-3|.|.|TRBV5-1
TGCGCCAGCAGCTTAGCGGGTTCGAGCACAGATACGCAGTATTTT
CASSLAGSSTDTQYF
>TRBJ2-2|.|TRBD1|TRBV5-3
TGTGCCAGAAGCCCGGGGACAGGGGGCGACACCGGGGAGCTGTTTTTT
CARSPGTGGDTGELFF
>TRBJ2-2|.|.|TRBV5-8
TGTGCCAGCGGGCCCTCGGGGACCGGGGAGCTGTTTTTT
CASGPSGTGELFF
>TRBJ2-7|.|TRBD1|TRBV15
TGTGCCACCAGCAGAGCGGGGACAGCCTACGAGCAGTACTTC
CATSRAGTAYEQYF
>TRBJ2-3|.|.|TRBV4-1
TGCGCCAGCAGCCAAGTGCTGACTAGCACAGATACGCAGTATTTT
CASSQVLTSTDTQYF
>TRBJ2-7|.|TRBD1|TRBV7-6
TGTGCCAGCAGCTTAAGTGGGACAGGGGTCTACGAGCAGTACTTC
CASSLSGTGVYEQYF
>TRBJ1-4|.|.|TRBV5-6
TGTGCCAGCAGCTCCGGCGTTAGGCGGAAGGAAAAACTGTTTTTT
CASSSGVRRKEKLFF
>TRBJ1-2|.|TRBD1|TRBV5-1
TGCGCCAGCAGCTTGGGACAGGGCAACGGCTACACCTTC
CASSLGQGNGYTF
>TRBJ2-5|.|.|TRBV6-1
TGTGCCAGCAGTGATAGTGGGCAGGGCCAAGAGACCCAGTACTTC
CASSDSGQGQETQYF
>TRBJ2-7|few|.|TRBV27
TGTGCCAGCAGTTTATCGGTCAGCTCCTACGAGCAGTACTTC
CASSLSVSSYEQYF
>TRBJ1-3|.|.|TRBV19
TGTGCCAGTAAACCAGGGCTCCGTGGAAACACCATATATTTT
CASKPGLRGNTIYF
>TRBJ1-1|.|TRBD1|TRBV5-1
TGCGCCAGCAGCTTGGCCGACAGGGGGCTGGGCACTGAAGCTTTCTTT
CASSLADRGLGTEAFF
>TRBJ1-2|.|TRBD1|TRBV6-6
TGTGCCAGCAGTTACTTCGGGACAGACGATGGCTACACCTTC
CASSYFGTDDGYTF
>TRBJ1-2|.|TRBD1|TRBV5-1
TGCGCCAGCAGCTTGGTGGGGACAGAGTATGGCTACACCTTC
CASSLVGTEYGYTF
>TRBJ2-7|.|TRBD1|TRBV30
TGTGCCTGGGGTCACGCCGGACAGGGTCCCCACGAGCAGTACTTC
CAWGHAGQGPHEQYF
>TRBJ2-4|.|TRBD2|TRBV18
TGTGCCAGCTCACCCCAGCTAGCGGGAGGGGGAGCCAAAAACATTCAGTACTTC
CASSPQLAGGGAKNIQYF
>TRBJ2-7|.|TRBD1|TRBV11-1
TGTGCCAGCAGCCGTGGACAGGACTACGAGCAGTACTTC
CASSRGQDYEQYF
>TRBJ2-1|.|TRBD2|TRBV23-1
TGCGCCAGCACCGAGACTAGCGGGAGGGCCTGTGAGCAGTTCTTC
CASTETSGRACEQFF
>TRBJ2-7|.|.|TRBV28
TGTGCCAGCACCCTATTTATGGTAGCGGACGACTCCTACGAGCAGTACTTC
CASTLFMVADDSYEQYF
>TRBJ1-1|.|.|TRBV7-9
TGTGCCAGCAGCTTAGGGGGAGGGAACACTGAAGCTTTCTTT
CASSLGGGNTEAFF
>TRBJ1-1|.|TRBD1|TRBV19
TGTGCCAGTAGTACTGGGACAGGGGGAGTCATGAACACTGAAGCTTTCTTT
CASSTGTGGVMNTEAFF
>TRBJ2-3|.|.|TRBV6-1
TGTGCCAGCAGTGACAGGGCAAGGGATACGCAGTATTTT
CASSDRARDTQYF
>TRBJ1-5|.|.|TRBV4-1
TGCGCCAGCAGCCAAGTTGGCGGGAATCAGCCCCAGCATTTT
CASSQVGGNQPQHF
>TRBJ2-7|once|TRBD1|TRBV28
TGTGCCAGCAGGACCGTAGGACAGGGGTTCGAGCAGTACTTC
CASRTVGQGFEQYF
>TRBJ2-3|.|TRBD1|TRBV28
TGTGCCAGCACGGACAGGAACACAGATACGCAGTATTTT
CASTDRNTDTQYF
>TRBJ1-1|.|.|TRBV5-1
TGCGCCAGCAGCCCCGGGACAACCAACACTGAAGCTTTCTTT
CASSPGTTNTEAFF
>TRBJ1-5|.|.|TRBV10-2
TGCGCCAGCAGTGAGTCGGGAGGAAGCAATCAGCCCCAGCATTTT
CASSESGGSNQPQHF
>TRBJ1-3|.|.|TRBV5-4
TGTGCCAGCAGCCCCGGGACTGCTGGAAACACCATATATTTT
CASSPGTAGNTIYF
>TRBJ2-5|.|.|TRBV4-2
TGTGCCAGCAGCCAACAAACAGCAGGGGAGACCCAGTACTTC
CASSQQTAGETQYF
>TRBJ1-3|.|TRBD1|TRBV6-6
TGTGCCAGCTCCTACAGGGGAAGCTCTGGAAACACCATATATTTT
CASSYRGSSGNTIYF
>TRBJ2-7|.|TRBD2|TRBV6-1
TGTGCCAGCAGAACGACTAGCGTGAGCTCCTACGAGCAGTACTTC
CASRTTSVSSYEQYF
>TRBJ2-7|.|TRBD2|TRBV10-3
TGTGCCATCAGTGAGTCCGGGACTAGCGGGAGTCATAGCTCCTACGAGCAGTACTTC
CAISESGTSGSHSSYEQYF
>TRBJ2-1|.|TRBD2|TRBV5-1
TGCGCCAGCAGTAGAGGGGTTGGGCCTAGCGGGAGCTCCTACAATGAGCAGTTCTTC
CASSRGVGPSGSSYNEQFF
>TRBJ2-1|once|.|TRBV5-4
TGTGCCAGCAGCGCCCCGCCGGCGGCCTACAATGAGCAGTTCTTC
CASSAPPAAYNEQFF
>TRBJ1-2|.|TRBD1|TRBV5-8
TGTGCCAGCAGCTCGACAGGGGGGGACTATGGCTACACCTTC
CASSSTGGDYGYTF
>TRBJ1-1|.|.|TRBV29-1
TGCAGCGTTGAAGGGGTCGGGGGGAACACTGAAGCTTTCTTT
CSVEGVGGNTEAFF
>TRBJ1-4|few|.|TRBV18
TGTGCCAGCTCACTCTACGTCGCAACTAATGAAAAACTGTTTTTT
CASSLYVATNEKLFF
>TRBJ2-5|.|.|TRBV5-1
TGCGCCAGCAGCTTATTGGGGGCGGAGACCCAGTACTTC
CASSLLGAETQYF
>TRBJ2-1|.|.|TRBV5-5
TGTGCCAGCAGCTTGGTTCCGGGGGCCTACAATGAGCAGTTCTTC
CASSLVPGAYNEQFF
>TRBJ1-1|.|.|TRBV29-1
TGCAGCGTGGGCAGGGTTATCACTGAAGCTTTCTTT
CSVGRVITEAFF
>TRBJ2-1|.|TRBD2|TRBV6-1
TGTGCCATATCAAGCGGGAGCTCCTACAATGAGCAGTTCTTC
CAISSGSSYNEQFF
>TRBJ1-5|.|.|TRBV27
TGTGCCAGCAGTTTCGGACAGAATAGCAATCAGCCCCAGCATTTT
CASSFGQNSNQPQHF
>TRBJ2-3|few|.|TRBV5-4
TGTGCCAGCAGCAGAACAGGGAGGGGGGTCTTTGGGACAGATACGCAGTATTTT
CASSRTGRGVFGTDTQYF
>TRBJ1-2|.|TRBD1|TRBV6-1
TGTGCCAGCAGTGAGCTCCGGAGTCAGGGGGGCAGGAATGGCTACACCTTC
CASSELRSQGGRNGYTF
>TRBJ1-4|.|TRBD1|TRBV18
TGTGCCAGCTCACAAGGACAGGGGGCCGAAAAACTGTTTTTT
CASSQGQGAEKLFF
>TRBJ1-2|.|TRBD1|TRBV28
TGTGCCAGCCGACAGGGGGCAAGCTATGGCTACACCTTC
CASRQGASYGYTF
>TRBJ2-7|.|.|TRBV7-9
TGTTCCAGCAGCTCTGCCCCCCGCGGCGGGACGGACGAGCAGTACTTC
CSSSSAPRGGTDEQYF
>TRBJ2-7|.|TRBD2|TRBV27
TGTGCCAGCAGTTTATTGGCTAGCGGGAGTGACGAGCAGTACTTC
CASSLLASGSDEQYF
>TRBJ1-1|.|.|TRBV2
TGTGCCAGCAGTGAATGGCAGGGCACTGAAGCTTTCTTT
CASSEWQGTEAFF
>TRBJ2-3|.|TRBD2|TRBV9
TGTGCCAGCAGCGTAGAGGGACTAGCGACGGGGGCGTTTAGCACAGATACGCAGTATTTT
CASSVEGLATGAFSTDTQYF
>TRBJ2-7|.|.|TRBV7-8
TGTGCCAGCAGCCCTCGGACATCTTCCTACGAGCAGTACTTC
CASSPRTSSYEQYF
>TRBJ2-4|.|.|TRBV6-5
TGTGCCAGCAGTCGGGACAACAGTCAGTACTTC
CASSRDNSQYF
>TRBJ2-7|.|TRBD1|TRBV28
TGTGCCAGCAGCCCGGGACAGTCCTACGAGCAGTACTTC
CASSPGQSYEQYF
>TRBJ2-7|.|.|TRBV2
TGTACCAGCAGTTTTAGACGGAGCTCCTACGAGCAGTACTTC
CTSSFRRSSYEQYF
>TRBJ2-5|.|TRBD2|TRBV5-1
TGCGCCAGCAGCTTTGGACTAGCGGGCCAAGAGACCCAGTACTTC
CASSFGLAGQETQYF
>TRBJ2-1|once|.|TRBV11-1
TGTGCCAGCAGCGCGGACAGGGAGGGGCCCTACAATGAGCAGTTCTTC
CASSADREGPYNEQFF